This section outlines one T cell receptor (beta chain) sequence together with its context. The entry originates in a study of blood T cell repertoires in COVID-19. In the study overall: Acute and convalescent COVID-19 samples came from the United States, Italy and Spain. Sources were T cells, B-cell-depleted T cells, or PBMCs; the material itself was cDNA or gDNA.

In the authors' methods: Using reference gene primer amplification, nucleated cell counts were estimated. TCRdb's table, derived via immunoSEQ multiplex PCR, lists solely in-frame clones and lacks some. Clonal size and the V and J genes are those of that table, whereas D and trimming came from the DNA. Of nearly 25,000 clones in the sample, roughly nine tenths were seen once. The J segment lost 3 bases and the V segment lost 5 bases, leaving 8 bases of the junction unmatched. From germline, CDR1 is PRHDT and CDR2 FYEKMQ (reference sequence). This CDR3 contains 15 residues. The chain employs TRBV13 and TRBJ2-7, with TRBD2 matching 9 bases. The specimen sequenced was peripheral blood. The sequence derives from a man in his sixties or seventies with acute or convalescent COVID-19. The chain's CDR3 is CASSPRLAGYYEQYF. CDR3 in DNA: TGTGCCAGCAGCCCCCGGCTAGCGGGGTACTACGAGCAGTACTTC. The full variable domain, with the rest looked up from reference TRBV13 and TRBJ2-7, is AAGVIQSPRHLIKEKRETATLKCYPIPRHDTVYWYQQGPGQDPQFLISFYEKMQSDKGSIPDRFSAQQFSDYHSELNMSSLELGDSALYFCASSPRLAGYYEQYFGPGTRLTVT.